The T cell receptor (beta chain) described here comes from a study of blood T cell repertoires in COVID-19. Turning to the study itself: Donors in the United States, Italy and Spain gave samples during acute or convalescent COVID-19.

In the authors' methods: Cell counts per sample came from amplifying reference gene primers. Produced via immunoSEQ multiplex PCR; TCRdb's table is partial and in-frame only. Clonal size and the V and J genes are those of that table, whereas D and trimming came from the DNA. The top ten clones hold around 20% of a sample with roughly 100,000 clones, approximately 79% of them seen once. The CDR3 loop spans 12 amino acids. The V gene's germline CDR1 is SNHLY and CDR2 FYNNEI. V gave up 7 bases and J gave up 4 bases; unmatched junction bases: 2. V and J are TRBV2 and TRBJ2-5; 8 positions match TRBD2. Specimen: peripheral blood. The sequence came from a man between 65 and 85 years old with active or convalescent COVID-19. The CDR3 coding sequence is TGTGCCAGCACGGCGGGAGGAGAGACCCAGTACTTC. Translating it yields CASTAGGETQYF.